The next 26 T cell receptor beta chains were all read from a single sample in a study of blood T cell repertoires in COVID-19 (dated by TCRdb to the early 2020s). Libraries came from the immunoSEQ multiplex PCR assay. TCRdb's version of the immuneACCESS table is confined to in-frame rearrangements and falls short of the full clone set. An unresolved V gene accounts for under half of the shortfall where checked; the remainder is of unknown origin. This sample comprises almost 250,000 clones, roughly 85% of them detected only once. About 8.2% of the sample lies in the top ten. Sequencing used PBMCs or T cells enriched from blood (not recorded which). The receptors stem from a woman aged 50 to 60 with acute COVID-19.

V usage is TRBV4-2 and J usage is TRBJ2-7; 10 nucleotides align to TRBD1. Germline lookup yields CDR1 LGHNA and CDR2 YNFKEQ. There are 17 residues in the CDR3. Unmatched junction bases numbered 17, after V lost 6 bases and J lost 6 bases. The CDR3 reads CASRHTQKSGTGVEQYF. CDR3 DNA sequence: TGTGCCAGCAGACACACCCAGAAATCCGGGACAGGGGTCGAGCAGTACTTC.

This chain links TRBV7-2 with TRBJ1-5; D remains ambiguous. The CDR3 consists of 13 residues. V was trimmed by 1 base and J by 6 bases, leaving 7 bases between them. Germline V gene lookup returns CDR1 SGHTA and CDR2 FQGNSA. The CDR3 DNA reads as TGTGCCAGCAGCTTAGAATTAGCTCAGCCCCAGCATTTT. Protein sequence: CASSLELAQPQHF.

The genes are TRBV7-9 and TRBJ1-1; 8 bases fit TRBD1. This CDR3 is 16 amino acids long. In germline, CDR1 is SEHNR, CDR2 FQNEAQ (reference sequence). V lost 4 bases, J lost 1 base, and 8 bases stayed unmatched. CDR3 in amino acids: CASSWFGQGANTEAFF. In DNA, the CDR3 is TGTGCCAGCAGCTGGTTTGGACAGGGAGCGAACACTGAAGCTTTCTTT.

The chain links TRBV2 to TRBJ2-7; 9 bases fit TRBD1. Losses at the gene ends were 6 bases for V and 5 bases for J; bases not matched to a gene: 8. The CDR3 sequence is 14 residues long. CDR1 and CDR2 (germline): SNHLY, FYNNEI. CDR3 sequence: CASSRTGVVHEQYF. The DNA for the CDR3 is TGTGCCAGCAGCAGGACAGGGGTAGTCCACGAGCAGTACTTC. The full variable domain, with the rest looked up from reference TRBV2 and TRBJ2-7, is EPEVTQTPSHQVTQMGQEVILRCVPISNHLYFYWYRQILGQKVEFLVSFYNNEISEKSEIFDDQFSVERPDGSNFTLKIRSTKLEDSAMYFCASSRTGVVHEQYFGPGTRLTVT.

For the CDR3, the DNA is TGTGCCAGCAGCTTACAGGGGAGCAATCAGCCCCAGCATTTT. Protein: CASSLQGSNQPQHF. The chain combines TRBV11-2 with TRBJ1-5; weak D call: TRBD1 (6 bases). Between the trimmed V and J ends, which lost 2 bases and 1 base, there was a span of 6 bases. The CDR3 loop spans 14 amino acids. Germline loops: CDR1 SGHAT, CDR2 FQNNGV.

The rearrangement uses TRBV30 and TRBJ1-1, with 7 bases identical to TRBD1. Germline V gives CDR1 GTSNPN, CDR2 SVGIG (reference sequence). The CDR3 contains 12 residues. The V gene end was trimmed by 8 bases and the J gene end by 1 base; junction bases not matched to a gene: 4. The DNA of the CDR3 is TGTGCCGCCGGGACAGAGAACACTGAAGCTTTCTTT. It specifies CAAGTENTEAFF. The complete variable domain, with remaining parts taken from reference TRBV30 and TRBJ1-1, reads SQTIHQWPATLVQPVGSPLSLECTVEGTSNPNLYWYRQAAGRGLQLLFYSVGIGQISSEVPQNLSASRPQDRQFILSSKKLLLSDSGFYLCAAGTENTEAFFGQGTRLTVV.

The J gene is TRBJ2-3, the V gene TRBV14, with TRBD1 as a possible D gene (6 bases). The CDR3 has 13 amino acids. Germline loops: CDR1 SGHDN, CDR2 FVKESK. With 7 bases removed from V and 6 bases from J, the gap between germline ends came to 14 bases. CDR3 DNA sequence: TGTGCCAGCAATCTCAATCAGGGGGATACGCAGTATTTT. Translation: CASNLNQGDTQYF.

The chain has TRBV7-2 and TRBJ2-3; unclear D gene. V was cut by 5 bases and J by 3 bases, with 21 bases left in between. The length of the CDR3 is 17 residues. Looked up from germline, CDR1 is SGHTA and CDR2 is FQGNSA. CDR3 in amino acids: CASSVRSDWYRTDTQYF. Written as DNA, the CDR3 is TGTGCCAGCAGCGTAAGATCCGACTGGTATAGGACAGATACGCAGTATTTT.

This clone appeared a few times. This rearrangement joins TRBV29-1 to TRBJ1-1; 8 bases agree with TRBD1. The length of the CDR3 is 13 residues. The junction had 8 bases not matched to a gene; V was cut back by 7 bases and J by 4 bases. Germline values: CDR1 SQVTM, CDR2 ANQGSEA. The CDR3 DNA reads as TGCAGCGCCCCGACAGGGGAGAGCACTGAAGCTTTCTTT. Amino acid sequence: CSAPTGESTEAFF.

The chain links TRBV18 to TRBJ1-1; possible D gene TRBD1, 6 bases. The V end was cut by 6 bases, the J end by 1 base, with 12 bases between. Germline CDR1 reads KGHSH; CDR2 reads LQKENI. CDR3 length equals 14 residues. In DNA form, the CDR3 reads TGTGCCAGCTCGGCGTGGACAGAGAACACTGAAGCTTTCTTT. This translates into CASSAWTENTEAFF.

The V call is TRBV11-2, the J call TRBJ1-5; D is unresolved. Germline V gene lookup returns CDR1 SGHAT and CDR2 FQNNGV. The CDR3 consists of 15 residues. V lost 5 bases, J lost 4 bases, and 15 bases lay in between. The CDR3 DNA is TGTGCCAGCAGCCCGGGAGCAGATGGTAATCAGCCCCAGCATTTT. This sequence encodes CASSPGADGNQPQHF.

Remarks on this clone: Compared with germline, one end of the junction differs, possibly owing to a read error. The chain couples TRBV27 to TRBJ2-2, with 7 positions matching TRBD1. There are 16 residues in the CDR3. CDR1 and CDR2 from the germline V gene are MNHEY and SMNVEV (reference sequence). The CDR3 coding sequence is TGTGCCAGCGGACCCCTGGACAGGAGGAACACCGGGGAGCTATTTTTT. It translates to CASGPLDRRNTGELFF.

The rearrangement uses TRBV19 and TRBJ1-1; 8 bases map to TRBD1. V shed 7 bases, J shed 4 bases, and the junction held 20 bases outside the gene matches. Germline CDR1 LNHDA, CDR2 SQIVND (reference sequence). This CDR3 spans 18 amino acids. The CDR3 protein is CASTPIWPTGDASTEAFF. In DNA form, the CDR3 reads TGTGCCAGTACCCCGATATGGCCGACAGGGGACGCGAGCACTGAAGCTTTCTTT.

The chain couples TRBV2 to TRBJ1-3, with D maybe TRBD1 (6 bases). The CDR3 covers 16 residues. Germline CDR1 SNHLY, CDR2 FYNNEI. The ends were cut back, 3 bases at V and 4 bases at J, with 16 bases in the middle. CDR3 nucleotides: TGTGCCAGCAGTGACGGACAGACGAGAAAGGGAAACACCATATATTTT. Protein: CASSDGQTRKGNTIYF.

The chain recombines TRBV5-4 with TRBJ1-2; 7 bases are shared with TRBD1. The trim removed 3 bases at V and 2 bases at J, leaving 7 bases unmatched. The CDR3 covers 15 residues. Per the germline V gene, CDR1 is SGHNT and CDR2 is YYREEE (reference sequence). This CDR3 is CASSSPGQSNYGYTF. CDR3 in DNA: TGTGCCAGCAGCTCCCCGGGACAGTCAAACTATGGCTACACCTTC.

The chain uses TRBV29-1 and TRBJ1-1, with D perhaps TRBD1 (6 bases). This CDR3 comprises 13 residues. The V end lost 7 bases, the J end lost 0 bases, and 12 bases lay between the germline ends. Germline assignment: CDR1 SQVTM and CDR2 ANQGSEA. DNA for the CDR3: TGCAGCGCCCGAGGGGGTATGAACACTGAAGCTTTCTTT. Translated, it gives CSARGGMNTEAFF.

The CDR3 sequence: CASSAADGYTF. The CDR3 DNA follows: TGCGCCAGCAGTGCCGCGGATGGCTACACCTTC. The chain joins TRBV10-2 to TRBJ1-2; D gene uncertain. Germline V CDR1 and CDR2: WSHSY, SAAADI. The CDR3 is 11 residues long. Trimming took off 4 bases at V and 6 bases at J, with 6 bases between the two ends.

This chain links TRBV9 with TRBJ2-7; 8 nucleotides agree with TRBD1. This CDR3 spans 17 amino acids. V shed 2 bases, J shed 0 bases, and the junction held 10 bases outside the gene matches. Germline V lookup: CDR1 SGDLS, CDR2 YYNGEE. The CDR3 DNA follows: TGTGCCAGCAGCGTGGAGGGGAACAGGGGGAGCTCCTACGAGCAGTACTTC. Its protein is CASSVEGNRGSSYEQYF.

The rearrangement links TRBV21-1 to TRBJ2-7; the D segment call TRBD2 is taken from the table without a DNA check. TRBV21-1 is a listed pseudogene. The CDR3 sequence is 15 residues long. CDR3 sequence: CASSAGTSSSYEQYF. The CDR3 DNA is TGTGCCAGCAGCGCCGGGACTTCCAGCTCCTACGAGCAGTACTTC.

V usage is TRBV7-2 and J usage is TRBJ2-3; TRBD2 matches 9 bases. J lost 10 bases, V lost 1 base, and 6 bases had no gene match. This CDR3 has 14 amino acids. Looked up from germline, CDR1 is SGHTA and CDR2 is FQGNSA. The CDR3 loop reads CASSLVGAGGAQYF. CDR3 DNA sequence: TGTGCCAGCAGCTTAGTGGGAGCGGGGGGTGCGCAGTATTTT.

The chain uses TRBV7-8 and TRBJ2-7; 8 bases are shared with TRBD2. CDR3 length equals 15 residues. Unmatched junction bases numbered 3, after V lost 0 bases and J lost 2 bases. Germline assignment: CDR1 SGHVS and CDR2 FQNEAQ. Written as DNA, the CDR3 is TGTGCCAGCAGCTTAGCAGCGGGGGCCACCTACGAGCAGTACTTC. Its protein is CASSLAAGATYEQYF.

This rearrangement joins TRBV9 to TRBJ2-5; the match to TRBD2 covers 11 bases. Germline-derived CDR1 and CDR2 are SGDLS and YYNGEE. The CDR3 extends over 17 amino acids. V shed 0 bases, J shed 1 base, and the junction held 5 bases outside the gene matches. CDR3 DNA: TGTGCCAGCAGCGTAGCTACTAGCGGGGGAATCCAAGAGACCCAGTACTTC. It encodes CASSVATSGGIQETQYF.

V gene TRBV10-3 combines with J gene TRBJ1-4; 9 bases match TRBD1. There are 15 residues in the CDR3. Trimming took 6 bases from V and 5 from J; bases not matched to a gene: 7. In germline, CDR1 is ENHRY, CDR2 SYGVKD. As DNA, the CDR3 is TGTGCCATCAGCGATAGGACAGGGGAAAATGAAAAACTGTTTTTT. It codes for CAISDRTGENEKLFF.

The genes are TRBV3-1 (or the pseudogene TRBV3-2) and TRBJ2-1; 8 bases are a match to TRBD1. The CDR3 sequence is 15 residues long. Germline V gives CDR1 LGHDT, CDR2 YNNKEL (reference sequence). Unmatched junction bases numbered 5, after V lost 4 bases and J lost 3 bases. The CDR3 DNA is TGTGCCAGCAGCCTTCCGGGACAGGTCTACAATGAGCAGTTCTTC. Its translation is CASSLPGQVYNEQFF.

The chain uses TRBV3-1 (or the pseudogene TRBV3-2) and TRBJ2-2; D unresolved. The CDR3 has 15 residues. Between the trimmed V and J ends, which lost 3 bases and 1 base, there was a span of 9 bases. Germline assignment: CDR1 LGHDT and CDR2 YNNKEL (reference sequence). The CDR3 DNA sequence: TGTGCCAGCAGCCAGGCTTTTGGGAACACCGGGGAGCTGTTTTTT. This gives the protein CASSQAFGNTGELFF.

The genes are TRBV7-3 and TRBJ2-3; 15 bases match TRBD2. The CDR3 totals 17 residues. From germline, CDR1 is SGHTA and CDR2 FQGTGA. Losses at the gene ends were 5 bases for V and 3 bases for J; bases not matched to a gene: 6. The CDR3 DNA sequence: TGTGCCAGCAGCCCAGGGACTAGCGGGGGGTCGACAGATACGCAGTATTTT. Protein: CASSPGTSGGSTDTQYF.